A single sample is the source of the 30 T cell receptor beta chains below, sequenced in a study of OX40 agonist ivuxolimab in advanced cancers. The method was immunoSEQ multiplex PCR; TCRdb's version includes in-frame clones alone and lacks a portion of them. There are about 59,000 clones in the sample; roughly 83% occur only once, and 0.7% lies in the top ten. The sample in question was CD4+ or CD8+ T cells sorted from blood, obtained in a trial of the OX40 agonist ivuxolimab. All receptors come from an adult with an advanced solid tumor such as melanoma, head and neck, liver or kidney cancer.

The CDR3 DNA reads TGTGCCAGCAGCCCAACCCCGGGGATTGGAAACATTCAGTACTTC. This gives the protein CASSPTPGIGNIQYF. V and J are TRBV7-3 and TRBJ2-4; TRBD2 is a possible D gene (5 bases). V was clipped by 5 bases and J by 6 bases, with 17 bases between them. Germline values: CDR1 SGHTA, CDR2 FQGTGA. CDR3 length equals 15 residues.

V gene TRBV5-1 combines with J gene TRBJ2-2; TRBD2 matches at 8 bases. CDR3 size: 16 residues. Germline CDR1 is SGHRS and CDR2 is YFSETQ. J gave up 3 bases and V 2 bases, and 6 bases lay outside the gene matches. CDR3 loop: CASSFLSGGHTGELFF. CDR3 nucleotides: TGCGCCAGCAGCTTTTTGAGCGGGGGTCACACCGGGGAGCTGTTTTTT.

The rearrangement joins TRBV11-2 to TRBJ2-5; 12 nucleotides line up with TRBD2. Losses at the gene ends were 1 base for V and 1 base for J; bases not matched to a gene: 4. The CDR3 is 17 amino acids. Germline-derived CDR1 and CDR2 are SGHAT and FQNNGV. The DNA for the CDR3 is TGTGCCAGCAGCTTAGTTCTAGCGGGGGGGTTCCAAGAGACCCAGTACTTC. As protein: CASSLVLAGGFQETQYF.

The genes are TRBV4-2 and TRBJ2-4; possibly TRBD1 or TRBD2 for D (6 bases each). This CDR3 is built from 16 residues. V lost 3 bases and J lost 3, with 15 bases in between. CDR1 is LGHNA and CDR2 is YNFKEQ in the germline V gene. CDR3 amino acids: CASSQGDRRGKNIQYF. The CDR3 DNA reads as TGTGCCAGCAGCCAGGGCGACAGGAGGGGCAAAAACATTCAGTACTTC.

V and J are TRBV11-3 and TRBJ2-1; 8 bases match TRBD2. After removal of 5 bases from V and 2 bases from J, the junction contained 5 bases not matched to a gene. Germline V gene data show CDR1 as SGHNT and CDR2 as YENEEA. The CDR3 is 15 amino acids. The CDR3 sequence: CASSPRGGPYNEQFF. CDR3 nucleotide sequence: TGTGCCAGCAGCCCCCGGGGGGGCCCCTACAATGAGCAGTTCTTC.

This clone has a handful of counts. V usage is TRBV5-4 and J usage is TRBJ1-2; 9 bases align to TRBD1. From germline, CDR1 is SGHNT and CDR2 YYREEE (reference sequence). The CDR3 length is 17 residues. J was trimmed by 5 bases and V by 0 bases; bases with no gene match: 11. CDR3 sequence: CASSLGGQGGVAYGYTF. The CDR3 region has the DNA TGTGCCAGCAGCTTGGGGGGACAGGGAGGCGTCGCTTATGGCTACACCTTC.

The gene calls are TRBV7-3 and TRBJ2-2; D is unresolved. The CDR3 is 12 amino acids. Germline loops: CDR1 SGHTA, CDR2 FQGTGA. The ends were cut back, 1 base at V and 6 bases at J, with 3 bases in the middle. CDR3 bases: TGTGCCAGCAGCTTAAGGCCCGGGGAGCTGTTTTTT. Translated: CASSLRPGELFF.

The chain combines TRBV15 with TRBJ2-3, with 9 bases fitting TRBD1. This CDR3 comprises 17 residues. Losses at the gene ends were 2 bases for V and 6 bases for J; bases not matched to a gene: 12. CDR1 LNHNV and CDR2 YYDKDF come from the germline V gene (reference sequence). The DNA of the CDR3 is TGTGCCACCAGCAGACCCACGACAGGGGGGAGTGTGGATACGCAGTATTTT. Encoded protein: CATSRPTTGGSVDTQYF.

J is TRBJ2-1 and V is TRBV7-3; 7 nucleotides line up with TRBD1. Germline V gene sequence: CDR1 SGHTA, CDR2 FQGTGA. With V trimmed by 4 bases and J by 2 bases, 5 bases remained unmatched. This CDR3 is built from 15 residues. CDR3 protein: CASSYRQGAYNEQFF. The CDR3 nucleotides read TGTGCCAGCAGCTACCGGCAGGGGGCCTACAATGAGCAGTTCTTC.

This clone was counted only a few times. The chain recombines TRBV5-1 with TRBJ2-1; a possible D gene is TRBD2 (5 bases). The germline V and J ends were trimmed by 1 base and 8 bases, with 16 bases remaining between them. The CDR3 has 15 residues. The germline V gene has CDR1 SGHRS and CDR2 YFSETQ. The CDR3 sequence: CASSLIGMPMDEQFF. The CDR3 DNA follows: TGCGCCAGCAGCTTGATCGGGATGCCTATGGATGAGCAGTTCTTC. Complete variable domain (other parts from reference TRBV5-1 and TRBJ2-1): KAGVTQTPRYLIKTRGQQVTLSCSPISGHRSVSWYQQTPGQGLQFLFEYFSETQRNKGNFPGRFSGRQFSNSRSEMNVSTLELGDSALYLCASSLIGMPMDEQFFGPGTRLTVL.

The CDR3 sequence is CASSLGFPGNTEAFF. The CDR3 nucleotides read TGTGCCAGCAGCTTAGGCTTTCCAGGCAACACTGAAGCTTTCTTT. The gene calls are TRBV7-8 and TRBJ1-1; no firm D call. The germline CDR1 and CDR2 sequences are SGHVS and FQNEAQ. Trimming took off 1 base at V and 2 bases at J, with 11 bases between the two ends. This CDR3 is 15 amino acids long. The complete variable domain, with remaining parts taken from reference TRBV7-8 and TRBJ1-1, reads GAGVSQSPRYKVAKRGQDVALRCDPISGHVSLFWYQQALGQGPEFLTYFQNEAQLDKSGLPSDRFFAERPEGSVSTLKIQRTQQEDSAVYLCASSLGFPGNTEAFFGQGTRLTVV.

The chain combines TRBV5-5 with TRBJ2-2; tentatively, D is TRBD1 (5 bases). The CDR3 extends over 15 amino acids. Trimming stripped 5 bases from V and 0 bases from J, with 11 bases between. CDR1 and CDR2 from the germline V gene are SGHKS and YYEKEE (reference sequence). CDR3 region: CASREQAANTGELFF. The CDR3 coding sequence is TGTGCCAGCAGAGAACAGGCGGCGAACACCGGGGAGCTGTTTTTT.

This clone occurred a few times. The V gene is TRBV5-1, the J gene TRBJ1-1, with 7 bases identical to TRBD1. J was trimmed by 0 bases and V by 0 bases; bases with no gene match: 5. The CDR3 length is 16 residues. Germline V CDR1 and CDR2: SGHRS, YFSETQ. The CDR3 coding sequence is TGCGCCAGCAGCTTGGACAGGGGTTTGCTGAACACTGAAGCTTTCTTT. It encodes CASSLDRGLLNTEAFF. The whole variable domain, filled in from reference TRBV5-1 and TRBJ1-1, reads KAGVTQTPRYLIKTRGQQVTLSCSPISGHRSVSWYQQTPGQGLQFLFEYFSETQRNKGNFPGRFSGRQFSNSRSEMNVSTLELGDSALYLCASSLDRGLLNTEAFFGQGTRLTVV.

This clone was recorded a few times. This chain joins TRBV29-1 and TRBJ2-7; D ambiguous. Germline assignment: CDR1 SQVTM and CDR2 ANQGSEA. The CDR3 runs 11 residues. V was trimmed by 1 base and J by 3 bases, leaving 4 bases between them. CDR3 in amino acids: CSVEVNYEQYF. The CDR3 nucleotides read TGCAGCGTTGAAGTCAACTACGAGCAGTACTTC.

The rearrangement uses TRBV6-1 and TRBJ1-5; D is ambiguous. Germline V gene data show CDR1 as MNHNS and CDR2 as SASEGT. The CDR3 sequence is 14 residues long. The germline V and J ends were trimmed by 6 bases and 0 bases, with 9 bases remaining between them. CDR3 protein: CASSPSLSNQPQHF. The CDR3 DNA is TGTGCCAGCAGCCCGTCCCTTAGCAATCAGCCCCAGCATTTT.

The CDR3 nucleotides read TGTGCCAGCAGTGAACTGCAGGGTGGTAGCAATCAGCCCCAGCATTTT. Amino acid sequence: CASSELQGGSNQPQHF. The chain employs TRBV2 and TRBJ1-5; tentatively, D is TRBD1 (5 bases). Trimming pared 2 bases from V and 0 bases from J, leaving 11 bases between. From germline, CDR1 is SNHLY and CDR2 FYNNEI. The length of the CDR3 is 16 residues.

The chain links TRBV6-5 to TRBJ1-2, with D possibly matching TRBD1 (5 bases). Germline CDR1 reads MNHEY; CDR2 reads SVGAGI. V was trimmed by 2 bases and J by 8 bases, leaving 9 bases between them. The CDR3 contains 12 residues. The CDR3 is CASSYQGFGYTF. CDR3 bases: TGTGCCAGCAGTTACCAGGGATTCGGCTACACCTTC.

In regard to this clone: Other DNA sequences in the sample encode the same CDR3. The J gene is TRBJ1-2, the V gene TRBV6-6, with D perhaps matching TRBD1 (5 bases). The V end was cut by 4 bases, the J end by 1 base, with 7 bases between. The germline V gene encodes CDR1 MNHNY and CDR2 SVGAGI (reference sequence). The CDR3 is 13 amino acids. The CDR3 loop is CASSLDSNYGYTF. The CDR3 coding sequence is TGTGCCAGCAGTTTAGACAGTAACTATGGCTACACCTTC.

This clone was observed a handful of times. In nucleotides, the CDR3 is TGTGCCAGCAGCGTAGCCCCCAATGATTCTGGAAACACCATATATTTT. As protein: CASSVAPNDSGNTIYF. The chain recombines TRBV9 with TRBJ1-3, with no clear D. The V and J ends lost 0 bases and 1 base respectively, with 11 bases between them. Germline CDR1 and CDR2: SGDLS and YYNGEE. The CDR3 runs to 16 residues.

The chain uses TRBV6-5 and TRBJ2-3; D not certain. Germline values: CDR1 MNHEY, CDR2 SVGAGI. The ends were cut back, 6 bases at V and 0 bases at J, with 10 bases in the middle. The CDR3 totals 14 residues. The CDR3 sequence is CASSVLGSTDTQYF. The DNA for the CDR3 is TGTGCCAGCAGCGTTCTGGGTAGCACAGATACGCAGTATTTT.

V is TRBV7-9 and J is TRBJ1-2; weak D call: TRBD1 (6 bases). CDR1 SEHNR and CDR2 FQNEAQ come from the germline V gene (reference sequence). Trimming removed 5 bases from V and 3 bases from J, with 19 bases in between. The CDR3 is made up of 16 amino acids. CDR3 coding DNA: TGTGCCAGCAGCCCAAGGACAGCACTCCCTCACTATGGCTACACCTTC. Its translation is CASSPRTALPHYGYTF.

The chain links TRBV11-2 to TRBJ1-4, with D uncertain. Trimming removed 2 bases at V and 5 bases at J, with 6 bases between. The germline V gene has CDR1 SGHAT and CDR2 FQNNGV. The CDR3 totals 13 residues. CDR3 sequence: CASSLQRNEKLFF. The CDR3 coding sequence is TGTGCCAGCAGCTTACAGCGGAATGAAAAACTGTTTTTT.

This clone turned up a few times. This chain links TRBV5-6 with TRBJ1-1, with D uncertain. The germline V gene has CDR1 SGHDT and CDR2 YYEEEE. Trimming removed 1 base from V and 9 bases from J, with 13 bases in between. The CDR3 is 13 amino acids. DNA of the CDR3: TGTGCCAGCAGCTTGATGGGCCAACCCCAAGCTTTCTTT. Its protein is CASSLMGQPQAFF.

The chain couples TRBV6-5 to TRBJ2-1; a weak D match, TRBD1 (6 bases). Germline lookup yields CDR1 MNHEY and CDR2 SVGAGI. V shed 6 bases and J shed 6 bases, with 12 bases lying between them. The CDR3 runs 13 residues. Here the CDR3 DNA reads TGTGCCAGCAGCAGAACAGGGCGCAATGAGCAGTTCTTC. It yields the protein CASSRTGRNEQFF.

This chain joins TRBV7-8 and TRBJ2-3, with 9 positions matching TRBD1. V lost 5 bases to trimming and J lost 8 bases; unmatched junction nucleotides: 8. This CDR3 has 14 amino acids. Germline V lookup: CDR1 SGHVS, CDR2 FQNEAQ. CDR3 sequence (DNA): TGTGCCAGCAGCGAAAAAAGACAGGGGGGTACGCAGTATTTT. Its translation is CASSEKRQGGTQYF.

This clone was observed a single time. The genes are TRBV10-2 and TRBJ1-4; D gene uncertain. The germline V gene encodes CDR1 WSHSY and CDR2 SAAADI. The CDR3 runs 13 residues. V shed 1 base and J shed 8 bases, with 8 bases lying between them. CDR3 nucleotide sequence: TGCGCCAGCAGTGAGTTCTTTACCGAAAAACTGTTTTTT. This encodes CASSEFFTEKLFF.

This clone came up a few times. In nucleotides, the CDR3 is TGCAGCGTTGAAGACTGGAACATGAACACTGAAGCTTTCTTT. It codes for CSVEDWNMNTEAFF. The J gene is TRBJ1-1, the V gene TRBV29-1, with unresolved D. V shed 0 bases and J shed 0 bases, with 8 bases lying between them. Germline CDR1 and CDR2: SQVTM and ANQGSEA. The CDR3 spans 14 residues. The complete variable domain, with remaining parts taken from reference TRBV29-1 and TRBJ1-1, reads SAVISQKPSRDICQRGTSLTIQCQVDSQVTMMFWYRQQPGQSLTLIATANQGSEATYESGFVIDKFPISRPNLTFSTLTVSNMSPEDSSIYLCSVEDWNMNTEAFFGQGTRLTVV.

The chain recombines TRBV5-1 with TRBJ1-5; D not certain. This CDR3 comprises 15 residues. Germline values: CDR1 SGHRS, CDR2 YFSETQ. V dropped 0 bases and J dropped 0 bases, with 7 bases sitting between them. CDR3 in DNA: TGCGCCAGCAGCTTGGGGGTTTATAGCAATCAGCCCCAGCATTTT. Amino acid sequence: CASSLGVYSNQPQHF. The whole variable domain, remainder taken from reference TRBV5-1 and TRBJ1-5, is KAGVTQTPRYLIKTRGQQVTLSCSPISGHRSVSWYQQTPGQGLQFLFEYFSETQRNKGNFPGRFSGRQFSNSRSEMNVSTLELGDSALYLCASSLGVYSNQPQHFGDGTRLSIL.

This chain connects TRBV5-1 to TRBJ2-5; D may be TRBD2 (6 bases). The CDR3 has 18 residues. V shed 0 bases and J shed 2 bases, with 20 bases lying between them. Germline lookup yields CDR1 SGHRS and CDR2 YFSETQ. The CDR3 DNA follows: TGCGCCAGCAGCTTGGTTGCCCTAACCATGGGAGGACAAGAGACCCAGTACTTC. It is translated as CASSLVALTMGGQETQYF.

The V and J genes are TRBV6-5 and TRBJ2-2; no firm D call. CDR1 is MNHEY and CDR2 is SVGAGI in the germline V gene. The CDR3 is 14 residues long. V lost 1 base and J 3 bases, leaving 6 bases between the germline ends. DNA of the CDR3: TGTGCCAGCAGTTACTTTCCCGACACCGGGGAGCTGTTTTTT. It codes for CASSYFPDTGELFF.